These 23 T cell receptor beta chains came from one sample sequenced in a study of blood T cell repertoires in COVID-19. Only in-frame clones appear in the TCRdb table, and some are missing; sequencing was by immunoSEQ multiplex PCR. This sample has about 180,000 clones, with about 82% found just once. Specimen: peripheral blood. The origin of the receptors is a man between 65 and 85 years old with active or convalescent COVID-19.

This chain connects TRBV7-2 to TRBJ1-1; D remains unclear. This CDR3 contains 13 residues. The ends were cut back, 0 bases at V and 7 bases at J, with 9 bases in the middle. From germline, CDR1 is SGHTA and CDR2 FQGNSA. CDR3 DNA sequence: TGTGCCAGCAGCTTAGCTGAGCTCGATGAAGCTTTCTTT. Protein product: CASSLAELDEAFF.

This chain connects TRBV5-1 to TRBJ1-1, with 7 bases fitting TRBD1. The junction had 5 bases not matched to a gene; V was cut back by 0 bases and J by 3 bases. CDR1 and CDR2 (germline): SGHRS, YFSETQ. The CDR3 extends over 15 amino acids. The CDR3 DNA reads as TGCGCCAGCAGCTTGGCCCGACAGGGCGACACTGAAGCTTTCTTT. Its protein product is CASSLARQGDTEAFF.

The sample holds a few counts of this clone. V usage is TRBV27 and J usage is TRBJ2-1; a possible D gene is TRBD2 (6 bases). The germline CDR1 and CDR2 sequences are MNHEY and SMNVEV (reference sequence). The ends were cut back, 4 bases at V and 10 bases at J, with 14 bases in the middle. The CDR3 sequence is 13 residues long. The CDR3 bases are TGTGCCAGCAGTTCAGACTCGGCGGGAGAGCAGTTCTTC. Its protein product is CASSSDSAGEQFF.

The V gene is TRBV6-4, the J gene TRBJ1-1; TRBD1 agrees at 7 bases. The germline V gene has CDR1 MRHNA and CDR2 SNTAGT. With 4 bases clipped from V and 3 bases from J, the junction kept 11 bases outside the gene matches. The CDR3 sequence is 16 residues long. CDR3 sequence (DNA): TGTGCCAGCAGTGTCCTGGACAGGCGGAGAGACACTGAAGCTTTCTTT. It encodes CASSVLDRRRDTEAFF.

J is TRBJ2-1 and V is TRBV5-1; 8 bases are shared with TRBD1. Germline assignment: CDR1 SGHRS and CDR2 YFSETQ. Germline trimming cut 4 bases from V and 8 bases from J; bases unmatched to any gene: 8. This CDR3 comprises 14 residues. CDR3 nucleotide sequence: TGCGCCAGCAGCCCCCGGGACAGGTTTCATGAGCAGTTCTTC. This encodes CASSPRDRFHEQFF.

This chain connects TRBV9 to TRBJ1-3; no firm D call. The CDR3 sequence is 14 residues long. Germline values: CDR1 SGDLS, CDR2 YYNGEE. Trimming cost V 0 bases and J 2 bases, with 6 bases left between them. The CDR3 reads CASSVGETGNTIYF. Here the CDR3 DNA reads TGTGCCAGCAGCGTAGGGGAGACTGGAAACACCATATATTTT. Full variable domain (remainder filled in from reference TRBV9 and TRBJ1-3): DSGVTQTPKHLITATGQRVTLRCSPRSGDLSVYWYQQSLDQGLQFLIQYYNGEERAKGNILERFSAQQFPDLHSELNLSSLELGDSALYFCASSVGETGNTIYFGEGSWLTVV.

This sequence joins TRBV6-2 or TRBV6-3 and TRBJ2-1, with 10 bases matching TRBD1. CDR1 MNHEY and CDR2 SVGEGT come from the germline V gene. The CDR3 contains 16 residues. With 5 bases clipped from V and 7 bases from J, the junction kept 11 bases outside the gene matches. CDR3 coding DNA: TGTGCCAGCAGTGGGAGGGGACAGGGGACCCCTAATGAGCAGTTCTTC. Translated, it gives CASSGRGQGTPNEQFF.

The CDR3 coding sequence is TGTGCCAGCTCACCAAGCCCGGCCAGGGCTAACTATGGCTACACCTTC. This encodes CASSPSPARANYGYTF. The chain recombines TRBV18 with TRBJ1-2, with D perhaps matching TRBD1 (5 bases). The V end lost 2 bases, the J end lost 0 bases, and 13 bases lay between the germline ends. CDR3 length equals 16 residues. Germline loops: CDR1 KGHSH, CDR2 LQKENI.

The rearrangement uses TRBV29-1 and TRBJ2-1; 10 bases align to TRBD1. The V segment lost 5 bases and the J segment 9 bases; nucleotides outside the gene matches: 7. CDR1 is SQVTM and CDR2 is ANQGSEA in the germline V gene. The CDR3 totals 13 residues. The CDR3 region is CSVQGQGGSEQFF. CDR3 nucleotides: TGCAGCGTTCAAGGACAGGGGGGGAGTGAGCAGTTCTTC.

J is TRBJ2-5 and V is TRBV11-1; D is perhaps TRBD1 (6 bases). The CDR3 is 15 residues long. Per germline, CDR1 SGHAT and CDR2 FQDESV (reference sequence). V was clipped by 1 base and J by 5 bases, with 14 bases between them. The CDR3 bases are TGTGCCAGCAGCTTAGGAATGGGGGCTGGGGAGACCCAGTACTTC. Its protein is CASSLGMGAGETQYF.

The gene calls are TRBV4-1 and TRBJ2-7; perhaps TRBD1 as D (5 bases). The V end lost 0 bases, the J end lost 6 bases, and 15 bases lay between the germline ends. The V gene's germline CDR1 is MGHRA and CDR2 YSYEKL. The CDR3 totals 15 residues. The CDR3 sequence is CASSQDPGRAGEQYF. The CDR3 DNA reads TGCGCCAGCAGCCAAGACCCCGGCAGGGCCGGCGAGCAGTACTTC.

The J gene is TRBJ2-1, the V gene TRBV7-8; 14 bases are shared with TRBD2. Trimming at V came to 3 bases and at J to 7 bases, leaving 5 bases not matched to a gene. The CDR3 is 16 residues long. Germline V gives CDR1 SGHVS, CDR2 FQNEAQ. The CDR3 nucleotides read TGTGCCAGCAGCTTTGGGACTAGCGGGAGTTGGAATGAGCAGTTCTTC. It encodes CASSFGTSGSWNEQFF.

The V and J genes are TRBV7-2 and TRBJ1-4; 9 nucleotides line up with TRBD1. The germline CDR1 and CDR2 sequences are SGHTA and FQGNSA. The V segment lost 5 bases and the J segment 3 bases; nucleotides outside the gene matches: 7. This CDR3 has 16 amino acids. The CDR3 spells CASSLQGAGANEKLFF. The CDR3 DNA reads TGTGCCAGCAGCCTACAGGGGGCGGGGGCTAATGAAAAACTGTTTTTT.

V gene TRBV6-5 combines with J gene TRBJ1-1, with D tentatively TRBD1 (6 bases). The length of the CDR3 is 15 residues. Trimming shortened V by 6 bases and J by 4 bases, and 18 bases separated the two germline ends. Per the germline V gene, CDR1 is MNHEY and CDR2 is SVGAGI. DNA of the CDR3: TGTGCCAGCAGGCGGATAACAGGGTCGGGCACTGAAGCTTTCTTT. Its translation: CASRRITGSGTEAFF.

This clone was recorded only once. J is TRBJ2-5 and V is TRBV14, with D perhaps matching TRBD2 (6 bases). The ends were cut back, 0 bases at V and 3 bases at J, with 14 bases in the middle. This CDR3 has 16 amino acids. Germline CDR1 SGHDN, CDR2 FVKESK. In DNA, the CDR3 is TGTGCCAGCAGCCAAGAGGGGGGACTCCCAAAAGAGACCCAGTACTTC. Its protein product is CASSQEGGLPKETQYF.

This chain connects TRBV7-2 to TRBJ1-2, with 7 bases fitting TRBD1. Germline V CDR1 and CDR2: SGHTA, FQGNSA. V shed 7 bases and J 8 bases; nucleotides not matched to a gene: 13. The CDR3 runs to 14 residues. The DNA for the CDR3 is TGTGCCAGCACCCTACCAGGGGGACTGGGAGGCTACACCTTC. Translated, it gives CASTLPGGLGGYTF.

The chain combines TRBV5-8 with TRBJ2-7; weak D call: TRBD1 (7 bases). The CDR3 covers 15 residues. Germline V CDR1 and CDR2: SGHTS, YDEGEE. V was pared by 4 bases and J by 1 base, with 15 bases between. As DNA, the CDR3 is TGTGCCAGCAGCCGCGGGACAGCTCCATCCTACGAGCAGTACTTC. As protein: CASSRGTAPSYEQYF.

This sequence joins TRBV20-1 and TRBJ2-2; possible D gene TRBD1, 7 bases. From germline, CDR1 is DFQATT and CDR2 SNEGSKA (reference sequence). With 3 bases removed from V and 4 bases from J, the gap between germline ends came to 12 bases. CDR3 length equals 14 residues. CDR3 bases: TGCAGTGCTAGTGCGGGACAGCTCACCGGGGAGCTGTTTTTT. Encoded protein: CSASAGQLTGELFF.

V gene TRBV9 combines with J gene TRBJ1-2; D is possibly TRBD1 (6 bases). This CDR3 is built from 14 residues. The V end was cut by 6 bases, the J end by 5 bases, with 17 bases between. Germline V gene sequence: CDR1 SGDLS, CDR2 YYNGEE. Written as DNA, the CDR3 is TGTGCCAGCACTCCGTTAGGTACAGGGTATGGCTACACCTTC. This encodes CASTPLGTGYGYTF. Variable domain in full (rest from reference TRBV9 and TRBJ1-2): DSGVTQTPKHLITATGQRVTLRCSPRSGDLSVYWYQQSLDQGLQFLIQYYNGEERAKGNILERFSAQQFPDLHSELNLSSLELGDSALYFCASTPLGTGYGYTFGSGTRLTVV.

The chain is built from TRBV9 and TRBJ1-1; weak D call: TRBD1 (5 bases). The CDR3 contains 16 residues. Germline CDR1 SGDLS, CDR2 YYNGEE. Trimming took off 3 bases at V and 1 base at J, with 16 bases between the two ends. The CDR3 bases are TGTGCCAGCAGCGGAGACAGTGGCCCGGCGAACACTGAAGCTTTCTTT. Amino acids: CASSGDSGPANTEAFF.

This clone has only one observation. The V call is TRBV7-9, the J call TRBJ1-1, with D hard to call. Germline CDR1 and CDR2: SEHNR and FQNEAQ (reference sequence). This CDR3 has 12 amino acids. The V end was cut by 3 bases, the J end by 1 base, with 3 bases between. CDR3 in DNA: TGTGCCAGCAGCTTCTCGAACACTGAAGCTTTCTTT. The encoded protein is CASSFSNTEAFF.

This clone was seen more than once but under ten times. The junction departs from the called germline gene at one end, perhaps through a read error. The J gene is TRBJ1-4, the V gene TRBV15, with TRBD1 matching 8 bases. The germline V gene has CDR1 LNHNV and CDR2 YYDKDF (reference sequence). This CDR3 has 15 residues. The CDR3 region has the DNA TGTGCCACCAGCAGCGGACAGGGCCATAATGAAAAGCTGTTTTTT. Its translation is CATSSGQGHNEKLFF.

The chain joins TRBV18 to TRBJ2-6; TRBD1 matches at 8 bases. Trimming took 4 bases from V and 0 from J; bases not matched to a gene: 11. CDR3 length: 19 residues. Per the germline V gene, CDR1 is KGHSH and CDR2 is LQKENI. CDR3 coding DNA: TGTGCCAGCTCACTCGGGGTACGGACAGGGCGCTCTGGGGCCAACGTCCTGACTTTC. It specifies CASSLGVRTGRSGANVLTF.